These T cell receptor beta chains were read from a single sample in a study of Graves' ophthalmopathy and Graves' hyperthyroidism. TCRdb analysed the multiplex PCR reads with MiXCR anew, one entry per CDR3 protein. This table holds around 470,000 distinct CDR3 sequences, about 15% found once. Sequenced material: blood. The receptors originated from a woman aged 25 to 39 with Graves' ophthalmopathy. Each CDR3 is given with its conserved first and last residue. The D gene is left open where the match is weak. Clone size is stated in some rows and not others, as once, few, many or a class when expanded.

TGCAGCGCCTTCGCTGTTGGCTCCTACGAGCAGTACTTC,CSAFAVGSYEQYF,-,many,TRBV29-1,TRBJ2-7
TGCAGTGCTCGCCCGCGCCGCAGCTCTGGAAACACCATATATTTT,CSARPRRSSGNTIYF,-,many,TRBV20-1,TRBJ1-3
TGTGCCAGCAGCTTAGTGATCGGGGGTAATTCACCCCTCCACTTT,CASSLVIGGNSPLHF,-,many,TRBV7-2,TRBJ1-6
TGTGCCATCTCACTAAAGGGAATCCTTGCTGGGGCCAACGTCCTGACTTTC,CAISLKGILAGANVLTF,-,many,TRBV10-3,TRBJ2-6
TGTGCCAGCAGTGGGCTAGGCGTTGGGGCAGATACGCAGTATTTT,CASSGLGVGADTQYF,-,-,TRBV6-2/TRBV6-3,TRBJ2-3
TGTGCCAGCAGCTTAGCGGACACAGGGGGCTCCCAGGGTCAGCCCCAGCATTTT,CASSLADTGGSQGQPQHF,TRBD1,many,TRBV7-8,TRBJ1-5
TGTGCCAGTAGTATGGCGCGGGGGCACACAGATACGCAGTATTTT,CASSMARGHTDTQYF,-,few,TRBV19,TRBJ2-3
TGTGCTAGTGGTTGGGGTGCGGGCTTGAACACTGAAGCTTTCTTT,CASGWGAGLNTEAFF,-,many,TRBV12-5,TRBJ1-1
TGTGCCAGCAGCCCCACCAGGGCCAGCTACGAGCAGTACTTC,CASSPTRASYEQYF,-,many,TRBV6-1,TRBJ2-7
TGTGCCAGCAGTTTAGGAGGGGCAGGGGGTGAGACCCAGTACTTC,CASSLGGAGGETQYF,TRBD1,many,TRBV12-3/TRBV12-4,TRBJ2-5
TGTGCCTGGAGGAGGGGAAGTGGCTACACCTTC,CAWRRGSGYTF,-,-,TRBV30,TRBJ1-2
TGTGCCTGGAGCCCGACAGGGCATAGCAATCAGCCCCAGCATTTT,CAWSPTGHSNQPQHF,TRBD1,many,TRBV30,TRBJ1-5
TGTGCCAGCAGTTACCCGCCGAGGGCAGGGGAGGAGAGCTATGGCTACACCTTC,CASSYPPRAGEESYGYTF,-,-,TRBV6-2/TRBV6-3,TRBJ1-2
TGCAGTGCTATGCTTGGAAACATTCAGTACTTC,CSAMLGNIQYF,-,few,TRBV20-1,TRBJ2-4
TGTGCCAGCACTCCCCCGGGGAGGATGAACACTGAAGCTTTCTTT,CASTPPGRMNTEAFF,-,many,TRBV6-5,TRBJ1-1
TGCAGTGCTAGAAAGGCCCTCCCGGAGACCCAGTACTTC,CSARKALPETQYF,-,-,TRBV20-1,TRBJ2-5
TGTGCCAGCAGCGTATGGGCTAGCGGGACAACCGGGGAGCTGTTTTTT,CASSVWASGTTGELFF,TRBD2,many,TRBV9,TRBJ2-2
TGCAGTGCTAGTCAGGGGCGTACCTACGAGCAGTACTTC,CSASQGRTYEQYF,-,many,TRBV20-1,TRBJ2-7
TGCAGTGCTAGAGCTAACAGGGAGTGGGAGACCCAGTACTTC,CSARANREWETQYF,-,many,TRBV20-1,TRBJ2-5
TGTGCCACCGCGGTGGGTGACAGAGTTAGCAATCAGCCCCAGCATTTT,CATAVGDRVSNQPQHF,-,-,TRBV19,TRBJ1-5
TGTGCCAGCAGCGTAAAGCTGGATTCACCCCTCCACTTT,CASSVKLDSPLHF,-,many,TRBV9,TRBJ1-6
TGTGCCAGCACCCCCAAGGGGGTAGATCAGCCCCAGCATTTT,CASTPKGVDQPQHF,-,few,TRBV7-9,TRBJ1-5
TGTGCCAGCAGTCGGGGGACAGAGGGTTCACCCCTCCACTTT,CASSRGTEGSPLHF,TRBD1,-,TRBV6-1,TRBJ1-6
TGTGCCAGCAGCTTGGTAGGGGTAGGCTACACCTTC,CASSLVGVGYTF,-,-,TRBV5-5,TRBJ1-2
TGTGCCAGCATCAGAACTAACTACGGCTACGAGCAGTACTTC,CASIRTNYGYEQYF,-,many,TRBV28,TRBJ2-7
TGCGCCAGCAGCTTGGAGGGACACGCATATGGCTACACCTTC,CASSLEGHAYGYTF,-,many,TRBV5-1,TRBJ1-2
TGTGCCACCAGCAGAGAGGGACACCTCTACGAGCAGTACTTC,CATSREGHLYEQYF,-,many,TRBV15,TRBJ2-7
TGTGCCAGCAGTTTCGCCGGGGAGCTGTGGTTT,CASSFAGELWF,-,few,TRBV12-3/TRBV12-4,TRBJ2-2
TGCAGCGTTGAACCTAGCGGGAGCCAGAATGAAGAGACCCAGTACTTC,CSVEPSGSQNEETQYF,TRBD2,many,TRBV29-1,TRBJ2-5
TGTGCCAGCAGGCCAAGACGGAATAGCAATCAGCCCCAGCATTTT,CASRPRRNSNQPQHF,-,-,TRBV6-1,TRBJ1-5
TGTGCCAGCAGCTTGGGACAGTCCGAGCAGTACTTC,CASSLGQSEQYF,-,many,TRBV5-6,TRBJ2-7
TGTGCCAGCAGTGCCCGGACTGAGAACTATGAAGCTTTCTTT,CASSARTENYEAFF,-,many,TRBV28,TRBJ1-1
TGTGCCAGCAGTTTACAGGGGACAGTAAGCAATCAGCCCCAGCATTTT,CASSLQGTVSNQPQHF,TRBD1,many,TRBV12-3/TRBV12-4,TRBJ1-5
TGTGCCAGCAGTCGGACAGGGCAAACCTACGAGCAGTACTTC,CASSRTGQTYEQYF,TRBD1,once,TRBV6-2/TRBV6-3,TRBJ2-7
TGTGCCAGCAGTTACTCGGACAGGGATAGAACGGGAGGGGGGTACGAGCAGTACTTC,CASSYSDRDRTGGGYEQYF,-,many,TRBV6-2/TRBV6-3,TRBJ2-7
TGTGCCAGCAGTTACGAGACAGCCTATAGCAATCAGCCCCAGCATTTT,CASSYETAYSNQPQHF,-,few,TRBV6-2/TRBV6-3,TRBJ1-5
TGCAGTGCCCCGGACAGGGGGCGAGAAAAACTGTTTTTT,CSAPDRGREKLFF,TRBD1,many,TRBV20-1,TRBJ1-4
TGTGCCAGCAGTGATATGGACAGACCCTACGAGCAGTACTTC,CASSDMDRPYEQYF,-,many,TRBV6-1,TRBJ2-7
TGTGCCAGCTCACAGTCCGGACCCTTAGGGGGTAATTCACCCCTCCACTTT,CASSQSGPLGGNSPLHF,-,few,TRBV18,TRBJ1-6
TGTGCCACCTGCAGGGTGGTCCTAGCGGTTCCCTACGAGCAGTACTTC,CATCRVVLAVPYEQYF,TRBD2,-,TRBV10-3,TRBJ2-7
TGCGCCAGCAGCTTGAGCGGGACGTCCGAGCAGTACTTC,CASSLSGTSEQYF,TRBD2,many,TRBV5-1,TRBJ2-7
TGTGCCACTCTACAGGGAATAACCTACGAGCAGTACTTC,CATLQGITYEQYF,-,many,TRBV6-5,TRBJ2-7
TGTGCCAGCAGTTCCTATGGTCGAGGAAGGGACTACGAGCAGTACTTC,CASSSYGRGRDYEQYF,-,many,TRBV6-2/TRBV6-3,TRBJ2-7
TGTGCCAGCAGCTCCTATGAGGGTGGTGGAAACACCATATATTTT,CASSSYEGGGNTIYF,-,-,TRBV7-9,TRBJ1-3
TGTGCCTGGAGACCGGAACTAGCGAGAGACTCCTACGAGCAGTACTTC,CAWRPELARDSYEQYF,TRBD2,many,TRBV30,TRBJ2-7
TGTGCCAGCAGCCCAACGGGGGTAGGCGAAGCTTTCTTT,CASSPTGVGEAFF,-,many,TRBV11-2,TRBJ1-1
TGCGCCAGCAGACCTCCGGGCAGGGGGCATAACGAGCAGTACTTC,CASRPPGRGHNEQYF,TRBD1,-,TRBV4-1,TRBJ2-7
TGTGCCAGCAGTTTCGCCGACAGCTCTGGAAACACCATATATTTT,CASSFADSSGNTIYF,-,many,TRBV9,TRBJ1-3
TGTGCCAGCAGTTTCAAGGGGGGCACCGGGGAGCTGTTTTTT,CASSFKGGTGELFF,-,many,TRBV12-3/TRBV12-4,TRBJ2-2
TGTGCCAGCAGGCCGACCAGTTGGGATCTTAATCAGCCCCAGCATTTT,CASRPTSWDLNQPQHF,-,many,TRBV6-1,TRBJ1-5
TGTGCCAGCAGCTCTGGGACAGGGCTTCAGCCCCAGCATTTT,CASSSGTGLQPQHF,TRBD1,many,TRBV28,TRBJ1-5
TGTGCCAGCAGTTTCCAGCGGCTCTCCTACGAGCAGTACTTC,CASSFQRLSYEQYF,-,-,TRBV28,TRBJ2-7
TGTGCCAGCAGCGGGAGCGAGTTGGAGCTGTTTTTT,CASSGSELELFF,-,-,TRBV9,TRBJ2-2